These 29 T cell receptor beta chains came from one sample sequenced in a study of blood T cells in healthy people across ages. Then a second PCR, running roughly 7 to 11 cycles, was carried out with a sample-barcoded 5' primer and a J-beta primer mix. TCRdb re-derived calls from the 5' RACE reads in MiXCR, one entry per CDR3 protein. The sample lists some 790,000 distinct CDR3 sequences; about 30% were seen once. The sample taken for sequencing was blood. Receptor source: a woman aged 80 or over in good health.

This chain uses TRBV12-3 or TRBV12-4 with TRBJ2-3; no clear D. The CDR3 runs to 14 residues. With 5 bases removed from V and 2 bases from J, the gap between germline ends came to 11 bases. CDR3 protein: CASSPRLVTDTQYF. The DNA of the CDR3 is TGTGCCAGCAGTCCCCGACTGGTCACAGATACGCAGTATTTT.

Comment on this clonotype: A much larger clone is a single base away; this may be a read error. The chain combines TRBV12-3 or TRBV12-4 with TRBJ1-1, with D hard to call. Trimming pared 4 bases from V and 5 bases from J, leaving 17 bases between. The CDR3 sequence is 15 residues long. The CDR3 protein is CASSSSPVAGTEAFF. CDR3 nucleotides: TGTGCCAGCAGTTCCTCCCCGGTCGCAGGAACTGAAGCTTTCTTT.

A few counts support this clonotype. The V and J genes are TRBV4-3 and TRBJ1-4, with D perhaps TRBD1 (6 bases). Trimming pared 8 bases from V and 4 bases from J, leaving 14 bases between. CDR1 is LGHNA, CDR2 YSLEER, per germline. The CDR3 is 14 amino acids. The CDR3 DNA reads as TGCGCCAGCGGGTACAGGGAGATTAATGAAAAACTGTTTTTT. Protein: CASGYREINEKLFF.

Concerning this clonotype itself: A read error is possible here, since a much larger clone lies one base away. The chain has TRBV3-1 and TRBJ2-5, with 7 bases that match TRBD2. The J call could be wrong; TRBJ2-7 is a better fit for the DNA end. The CDR3 runs 13 residues. Germline V gene data show CDR1 as LGHDT and CDR2 as YNNKEL (reference sequence). In DNA form, the CDR3 reads TGTGCCAGCAGCCGAGGGCTAGCGGACGAGCAGTACTTC. Translated, it gives CASSRGLADEQYF.

The rearrangement links TRBV12-3 or TRBV12-4 to TRBJ2-3; TRBD2 matches 9 bases. J lost 2 bases, V lost 4 bases, and 10 bases had no gene match. The CDR3 extends over 17 amino acids. In DNA form, the CDR3 reads TGTGCCAGCAGTTCCCCCCAGACTAGCGGAGTCACAGATACGCAGTATTTT. Translation gives CASSSPQTSGVTDTQYF.

This clonotype was seen a few times. The chain recombines TRBV7-2 with TRBJ2-2; tentatively, D is TRBD1 or TRBD2 (5 bases each). The CDR3 totals 16 residues. Trimming removed 3 bases at V and 4 bases at J, with 15 bases between. The V gene's germline CDR1 is SGHTA and CDR2 FQGNSA. DNA for the CDR3: TGTGCCAGCAGCTTGCAGGGACCCACACTCACCGGGGAGCTGTTTTTT. Residues: CASSLQGPTLTGELFF.

This clonotype was observed at least ten times. The V gene is TRBV6-5, the J gene TRBJ1-2; no clear D. Trimming pared 7 bases from V and 0 bases from J, leaving 18 bases between. The CDR3 extends over 16 amino acids. Per germline, CDR1 MNHEY and CDR2 SVGAGI. CDR3 loop: CASTPRKTRSNYGYTF. The DNA of the CDR3 is TGTGCCAGCACCCCACGAAAGACCAGATCTAACTATGGCTACACCTTC.

Concerning this clonotype: A much larger clone lies a single base off, so this may be a read error. The rearrangement links TRBV7-9 to TRBJ1-6; D is ambiguous. The CDR3 is made up of 16 amino acids. Germline CDR1 reads SEHNR; CDR2 reads FQNEAQ (reference sequence). For the CDR3, the DNA is TGTGTCAGCAGCTTAGCGGTGGTGAAAGTAGAATCACCCCTCCACTTT. It codes for CVSSLAVVKVESPLHF.

This clonotype was recorded a few times. The chain uses TRBV6-5 and TRBJ1-6, with D unclear. Trimming took off 2 bases at V and 4 bases at J, with 12 bases between the two ends. Germline CDR1 and CDR2: MNHEY and SVGAGI. The CDR3 sequence is 16 residues long. The CDR3 DNA reads as TGTGCCAGCAGTTACGGAAGGGAAGGTTATAATTCACCCCTCCACTTT. Translating gives CASSYGREGYNSPLHF.

Only a few counts were recorded for this clonotype. The chain uses TRBV4-3 and TRBJ2-5; 10 nucleotides line up with TRBD2. The CDR3 has 16 residues. Losses at the gene ends were 2 bases for V and 5 bases for J; bases not matched to a gene: 8. Germline loops: CDR1 LGHNA, CDR2 YSLEER. CDR3 bases: TGCGCCAGCAGCCAACAGCGGGGGGGAAGGTGGGAGACCCAGTACTTC. Amino acid sequence: CASSQQRGGRWETQYF.

The chain combines TRBV12-3 or TRBV12-4 with TRBJ1-5; TRBD1 is a possible D gene (6 bases). Trimming shortened V by 8 bases and J by 7 bases, and 21 bases separated the two germline ends. There are 15 residues in the CDR3. CDR3 bases: TGTGCCAGCTCCTACGAGGGGGTGGGGGACCAGCCCCAGCATTTT. Encoded protein: CASSYEGVGDQPQHF.

With respect to this clonotype: A clone one base away is much larger, so this may be a read error. This sequence joins TRBV20-1 and TRBJ2-1; no clear D. The CDR3 covers 14 residues. The V gene's germline CDR1 is DFQATT and CDR2 SNEGSKA (reference sequence). With 3 bases removed from V and 13 bases from J, the gap between germline ends came to 22 bases. CDR3 residues: CSASPPVGGETQFF. Written as DNA, the CDR3 is TGCAGTGCTAGCCCTCCAGTTGGTGGAGAGACCCAGTTCTTC.

The chain combines TRBV6-1 with TRBJ2-1; D is possibly TRBD1 (6 bases). V lost 5 bases, J lost 11 bases, and 22 bases lay in between. Germline V gene sequence: CDR1 MNHNS, CDR2 SASEGT. This CDR3 region has 15 residues. In DNA form, the CDR3 reads TGTGCCAGCAGTCCCACCGGGACACCCCGAGAGAAGCAGTTCTTC. Its translation: CASSPTGTPREKQFF.

V is TRBV7-2 and J is TRBJ2-1; the match to TRBD2 covers 12 bases. The CDR3 extends over 15 amino acids. From germline, CDR1 is SGHTA and CDR2 FQGNSA. With V trimmed by 5 bases and J by 7 bases, 6 bases remained unmatched. The CDR3: CASSVTSGRRNEQFF. As DNA, the CDR3 is TGTGCCAGCAGCGTGACTAGCGGGAGAAGAAATGAGCAGTTCTTC.

This clonotype has just a few counts. This chain links TRBV11-3 with TRBJ2-1, with a tentative D call TRBD2 (6 bases). This CDR3 is built from 16 residues. V was pared by 0 bases and J by 6 bases, with 15 bases between. Germline-derived CDR1 and CDR2 are SGHNT and YENEEA. The CDR3 coding sequence is TGTGCCAGCAGCTTAGACTCCCGGGAGCTTCGCAATGAGCAGTTCTTC. Translation gives CASSLDSRELRNEQFF.

As for this clonotype: A read error may account for a junction end that differs from germline. The V gene is TRBV18, the J gene TRBJ2-7; D uncertain. Germline values: CDR1 KGHSH, CDR2 LQKENI. CDR3 length: 14 residues. The CDR3 bases are TGTGCCAACTCACCTGTTTTTTCGGACTACGAGCAGTACTTC. This encodes CANSPVFSDYEQYF.

This clonotype was observed many times. The CDR3 loop is CASGVYSPLHF. The CDR3 coding sequence is TGTGCCAGCGGGGTGTATTCACCCCTCCACTTT. J is TRBJ1-6 and V is TRBV6-6, with D unresolved. V was pared by 8 bases and J by 8 bases, with 7 bases between. This CDR3 has 11 residues. CDR1 and CDR2 from the germline V gene are MNHNY and SVGAGI (reference sequence).

There are many counts of this clonotype. The chain joins TRBV5-1 to TRBJ2-3, with a possible D match to TRBD2 (6 bases). The V end was cut by 7 bases, the J end by 2 bases, with 17 bases between. CDR1 SGHRS and CDR2 YFSETQ come from the germline V gene. This CDR3 has 15 amino acids. The CDR3: CASSIGRGTTDTQYF. For the CDR3, the DNA is TGCGCCAGCTCCATTGGCCGGGGGACCACAGATACGCAGTATTTT.

This clonotype occurred many times. The chain uses TRBV4-1 and TRBJ2-5; D remains ambiguous. The CDR3 covers 14 residues. V lost 3 bases to trimming and J lost 4 bases, with 12 bases between them. CDR1 and CDR2 (germline): MGHRA, YSYEKL. The CDR3 here is CASSHPQSAETQYF. Written as DNA, the CDR3 is TGCGCCAGCAGCCACCCTCAAAGCGCAGAGACCCAGTACTTC.

This clonotype occurred many times. The rearrangement joins TRBV7-9 to TRBJ2-5, with TRBD1 as a possible D gene (6 bases). The V end lost 1 base, the J end lost 2 bases, and 11 bases lay between the germline ends. The CDR3 sequence is 15 residues long. Germline V gives CDR1 SEHNR, CDR2 FQNEAQ (reference sequence). CDR3 in amino acids: CASSLGRGQQETQYF. Here the CDR3 DNA reads TGTGCCAGCAGCTTAGGCAGGGGACAACAAGAGACCCAGTACTTC.

This clonotype was recorded at least ten times. The chain is built from TRBV9 and TRBJ2-3, with a weak D call TRBD2 (7 bases). Germline V gene sequence: CDR1 SGDLS, CDR2 YYNGEE. V was shortened by 0 bases and J by 0 bases, with 17 bases between the two germline ends. The CDR3 covers 18 residues. The CDR3 coding sequence is TGTGCCAGCAGCGTAGGGCGGGGGACAACCCAAAGCACAGATACGCAGTATTTT. Amino acid sequence: CASSVGRGTTQSTDTQYF. Complete variable domain (other parts from reference TRBV9 and TRBJ2-3): DSGVTQTPKHLITATGQRVTLRCSPRSGDLSVYWYQQSLDQGLQFLIQYYNGEERAKGNILERFSAQQFPDLHSELNLSSLELGDSALYFCASSVGRGTTQSTDTQYFGPGTRLTVL.

This rearrangement joins TRBV10-3 to TRBJ1-5; D unclear. Germline CDR1 and CDR2: ENHRY and SYGVKD. Trimming removed 10 bases at V and 2 bases at J, with 12 bases between. This CDR3 region has 13 residues. The CDR3 nucleotides read TGTGCCACCAGAGGCAGTGGCAATCAGCCCCAGCATTTT. Protein sequence: CATRGSGNQPQHF.

Note on this clonotype: One base away lies a much larger clone, so this may be a sequencing read error. CDR3 sequence reads: CASRLTSGGYNEQYF. Written as DNA, the CDR3 is TGCGCCAGCAGACTGACTAGCGGGGGGTACAATGAGCAGTACTTC. The chain combines TRBV5-1 with TRBJ2-5; 13 bases fit TRBD2. The CDR3 runs to 15 residues. With V trimmed by 5 bases and J by 11 bases, 12 bases remained unmatched. The germline CDR1 and CDR2 sequences are SGHRS and YFSETQ.

CDR3 sequence (DNA): TGCGCCAGCAGCTTGATACCCGGGACATCGAGGACTGAAGCTTTCTTT. Its translation: CASSLIPGTSRTEAFF. The rearrangement links TRBV5-1 to TRBJ1-1; D is perhaps TRBD1 (6 bases). The V gene lost 1 base and the J gene lost 5 bases, with 18 bases spanning the gap. There are 16 residues in the CDR3. Germline V CDR1 and CDR2: SGHRS, YFSETQ.

The chain uses TRBV28 and TRBJ2-1, with unresolved D. The CDR3 totals 12 residues. Germline assignment: CDR1 MDHEN and CDR2 SYDVKM. Trimming took 6 bases from V and 5 from J, leaving 8 bases between them. The CDR3 DNA follows: TGTGCCAGCAGCCCTTGGGACAATGAGCAGTTCTTC. This codes for CASSPWDNEQFF.

This clonotype has at least ten counts. The J gene is TRBJ2-5, the V gene TRBV5-4, with D possibly being TRBD1 (6 bases). Germline-derived CDR1 and CDR2 are SGHNT and YYREEE (reference sequence). CDR3 length: 14 residues. The germline V and J ends were trimmed by 4 bases and 1 base, with 11 bases remaining between them. CDR3 sequence: CASSGRGIQETQYF. CDR3 sequence (DNA): TGTGCCAGCAGCGGTAGGGGGATCCAAGAGACCCAGTACTTC.

In its sample, this clonotype was seen a few times. This chain connects TRBV5-4 to TRBJ1-6; 9 nucleotides line up with TRBD1. Germline V gene data show CDR1 as SGHNT and CDR2 as YYREEE (reference sequence). The ends lost 4 bases at V and 8 bases at J; junction bases unmatched: 7. The CDR3 totals 15 residues. CDR3: CASSLRDRVDSPLHF. The CDR3 region has the DNA TGTGCCAGCAGCCTCCGGGACAGGGTGGATTCACCCCTCCACTTT.

This clonotype was recorded at least ten times. The genes are TRBV6-6 and TRBJ2-1; D gene unclear. The CDR3 length is 13 residues. V was cut by 0 bases and J by 6 bases, with 6 bases left in between. From germline, CDR1 is MNHNY and CDR2 SVGAGI (reference sequence). This CDR3 reads CASSYSYSNEQFF. CDR3 nucleotide sequence: TGTGCCAGCAGTTACTCGTACTCCAATGAGCAGTTCTTC.

This clonotype was seen ten or more times. The genes are TRBV7-9 and TRBJ1-5; D is perhaps TRBD1 (5 bases). The germline V and J ends were trimmed by 5 bases and 4 bases, with 9 bases remaining between them. The CDR3 is 13 residues long. Germline V lookup: CDR1 SEHNR, CDR2 FQNEAQ (reference sequence). In DNA, the CDR3 is TGTGCCAGCAGCACGGACACTAATCAGCCCCAGCATTTT. Protein sequence: CASSTDTNQPQHF. Full variable domain (outside the CDR3, taken from reference TRBV7-9 and TRBJ1-5): DTGVSQNPRHKITKRGQNVTFRCDPISEHNRLYWYRQTLGQGPEFLTYFQNEAQLEKSRLLSDRFSAERPKGSFSTLEIQRTEQGDSAMYLCASSTDTNQPQHFGDGTRLSIL.